This TCR beta chain was identified during a study of T cells after yellow fever vaccination. V gave up 3 bases and J gave up 5 bases; unmatched junction bases: 7. The CDR3 is 14 residues long. The germline gives CDR1 SGHNT, CDR2 YYREEE (reference sequence). A single record per CDR3 protein comes from TCRdb applying MiXCR to the 5' RACE reads. The table lists hundreds of thousands of distinct CDR3 sequences, approximately 18% of them singletons. The sequencing here drew on PBMCs, taken before the yellow fever booster vaccination. The rearrangement joins TRBV5-4 to TRBJ1-2; 7 bases match TRBD1. This sequence was found in a man aged 18-30 years who received the YFV17D yellow fever vaccine. The CDR3 DNA sequence: TGTGCCAGCAGCTGGGGACAGTTGGGGTATGGCTACACCTTC. Protein: CASSWGQLGYGYTF. The variable domain in full, completed from reference TRBV5-4 and TRBJ1-2, reads ETGVTQSPTHLIKTRGQQVTLRCSSQSGHNTVSWYQQALGQGPQFIFQYYREEENGRGNFPPRFSGLQFPNYSSELNVNALELDDSALYLCASSWGQLGYGYTFGSGTRLTVV.